Here is one T cell receptor beta chain with its context. Its matching antigen is unknown. The study excluded patients with uncontrolled infection, other autoimmune disease, pregnancy or lactation. This entry belongs to a study of T cells in Graves' hyperthyroidism and ophthalmopathy. Whole-study results and caveats: Clonotypes that were expanded in thyroid above 0.001 mostly appeared in blood too.

Amplified regions were TCR beta CDR3 sequences from RNA transcripts. With the HTBI primer set, the TCR CDR3 went through a first round of RT-PCR. In TCRdb, the multiplex PCR reads were re-called with MiXCR into one record per CDR3 protein. The sample comprises about 560,000 distinct CDR3 sequences, approximately 15% of which are singletons, and 18% rests with the top ten. V lost 0 bases to trimming and J lost 4 bases, with 9 bases between them. This CDR3 contains 15 residues. The V gene's germline CDR1 is LNHNV and CDR2 YYDKDF (reference sequence). The TCR comes from a woman aged 18-29 years with Graves' hyperthyroidism. The sequenced sample was blood. The chain employs TRBV15 and TRBJ2-2; D unresolved. CDR3 nucleotide sequence: TGTGCCACCAGCAGAGATCCGGTGGCCACCGGGGAGCTGTTTTTT. It codes for CATSRDPVATGELFF.